Listed here are 7 T cell receptor beta chains from one sample, sequenced in a study of blood T cell repertoires in COVID-19. TCRdb keeps only in-frame clones here, not all; method: immunoSEQ multiplex PCR. The sample holds over 350,000 clones, more than 75% seen once. Sequencing used PBMCs or T cells enriched from blood (not recorded which). The source of these receptors is a woman younger than 30 who had recovered from COVID-19.

The chain couples TRBV3-1 (or the pseudogene TRBV3-2) to TRBJ1-1, with D possibly matching TRBD1 (5 bases). The CDR3 length is 14 residues. Between the trimmed V and J ends, which lost 0 bases and 4 bases, there was a span of 9 bases. The V gene's germline CDR1 is LGHDT and CDR2 YNNKEL (reference sequence). The CDR3 sequence is CASSQEQGSTEAFF. CDR3 nucleotide sequence: TGTGCCAGCAGCCAAGAGCAGGGCAGCACTGAAGCTTTCTTT.

The V gene is TRBV11-2, the J gene TRBJ2-5, with 7 bases identical to TRBD1. Germline V lookup: CDR1 SGHAT, CDR2 FQNNGV. V shed 6 bases, J shed 3 bases, and the junction held 10 bases outside the gene matches. This CDR3 is 15 amino acids long. CDR3 in amino acids: CASSPYYTGEETQYF. The CDR3 coding sequence is TGTGCCAGCAGTCCTTACTATACAGGGGAAGAGACCCAGTACTTC.

This clone was counted once. J is TRBJ2-5 and V is TRBV29-1, with D possibly TRBD1 on 6 matching bases. CDR3 size: 14 residues. The V gene's germline CDR1 is SQVTM and CDR2 ANQGSEA. V shed 3 bases and J shed 4 bases, with 15 bases lying between them. The chain's CDR3 is CSVDEGRGRETQYF. The CDR3 DNA is TGCAGCGTTGACGAGGGCAGGGGTCGAGAGACCCAGTACTTC.

The CDR3 bases are TGCGCCAGCAGCTTGGGCGGGACCGGGGAGCTGTTTTTT. Its protein is CASSLGGTGELFF. The rearrangement links TRBV5-1 to TRBJ2-2; D might be TRBD2 (5 bases). This CDR3 is built from 13 residues. Germline V gives CDR1 SGHRS, CDR2 YFSETQ. With 0 bases removed from V and 5 bases from J, the gap between germline ends came to 5 bases.

The chain joins TRBV5-6 to TRBJ2-5; a possible D gene is TRBD1 (5 bases). Trimming stripped 4 bases from V and 2 bases from J, with 12 bases between. There are 14 residues in the CDR3. Germline values: CDR1 SGHDT, CDR2 YYEEEE. CDR3 residues: CASSLQGYQETQYF. DNA of the CDR3: TGTGCCAGCAGCCTCCAGGGATATCAAGAGACCCAGTACTTC.

The rearrangement links TRBV10-3 to TRBJ2-2, with D maybe TRBD2 (5 bases). The CDR3 extends over 15 amino acids. The germline V gene encodes CDR1 ENHRY and CDR2 SYGVKD. Trimming shortened V by 4 bases and J by 0 bases, and 9 bases separated the two germline ends. DNA for the CDR3: TGTGCCATCAGTGGAGGACTCCCGAACACCGGGGAGCTGTTTTTT. Protein product: CAISGGLPNTGELFF.

The J gene is TRBJ1-3, the V gene TRBV6-5; maybe TRBD1 (6 bases). Trimming left V 8 bases short and J 1 base short, with 15 bases between. The CDR3 totals 15 residues. The V gene's germline CDR1 is MNHEY and CDR2 SVGAGI. The CDR3 is CASPGGGVSGNTIYF. The CDR3 DNA is TGTGCCAGCCCCGGCGGGGGCGTATCTGGAAACACCATATATTTT.